A single sample is the source of the 29 T cell receptor beta chains below, sequenced in a study of T-cell reconstitution after alpha-beta-depleted transplantation in children. Preparation of the TCRbeta library used unique molecular identifiers. A single record per CDR3 protein comes from TCRdb applying MiXCR to the PCR reads. The sample includes roughly 490,000 distinct CDR3 sequences, 10% to 12% of them seen just once. This specimen consisted of PBMCs, mostly from graft donor cells, obtained 180 days after TCRalphabeta/CD19-depleted stem cell transplant. These receptors were collected from a female patient under 10 years old who had a stem cell transplant for aplastic anemia, so the T cells may come from the graft donor.

As concerns this clonotype: An end of the junction does not agree with germline; a read error may underlie this. The chain is built from TRBV19 and TRBJ2-1, with TRBD1 identical over 9 bases. CDR3 length: 17 residues. The germline V gene has CDR1 LNHDA and CDR2 SQIVND (reference sequence). CDR3 in DNA: TGTGCCAGTAGTATTAAGGGGACAGGGTACTCCTACAATGAGCGGTTCTTC. It encodes CASSIKGTGYSYNERFF.

This clonotype appeared a few times. One end of the junction varies from germline; a read error may be responsible. The V and J genes are TRBV12-3 or TRBV12-4 and TRBJ2-7, with TRBD2 identical over 7 bases. This CDR3 comprises 12 residues. The CDR3 nucleotides are TGTGCCAGCAGTTTAACGGAGGGAGGGGCCCACTTC. It encodes CASSLTEGGAHF.

In its sample, this clonotype was seen a few times. This chain joins TRBV4-3 and TRBJ2-7; the match to TRBD2 covers 7 bases. Unmatched junction bases numbered 11, after V lost 0 bases and J lost 6 bases. The V gene's germline CDR1 is LGHNA and CDR2 YSLEER. CDR3 length: 16 residues. CDR3 bases: TGCGCCAGCAGCCAAGATACGGGAGGAATCAGCTCCGAGCAGTACTTC. This encodes CASSQDTGGISSEQYF.

This clonotype has a handful of counts. The chain joins TRBV14 to TRBJ2-5, with D possibly being TRBD2 (5 bases). The germline V gene has CDR1 SGHDN and CDR2 FVKESK. Trimming stripped 1 base from V and 5 bases from J, with 23 bases between. CDR3 length equals 18 residues. In DNA, the CDR3 is TGTGCCAGCAGCCAAGGGCGTCGAACGTGGGAGTTGCCGGAGACCCAGTACTTC. Translating it yields CASSQGRRTWELPETQYF. The whole variable domain, filled in from reference TRBV14 and TRBJ2-5, reads EAGVTQFPSHSVIEKGQTVTLRCDPISGHDNLYWYRRVMGKEIKFLLHFVKESKQDESGMPNNRFLAERTGGTYSTLKVQPAELEDSGVYFCASSQGRRTWELPETQYFGPGTRLLVL.

This sequence joins TRBV20-1 and TRBJ2-4, with TRBD1 matching 7 bases. The CDR3 has 17 amino acids. V dropped 3 bases and J dropped 2; count of bases not matched to a gene: 13. Germline CDR1 DFQATT, CDR2 SNEGSKA (reference sequence). CDR3: CSASRYRGYGTKNIQYF. For the CDR3, the DNA is TGCAGTGCTAGCAGATACAGGGGATACGGAACCAAAAACATTCAGTACTTC.

This clonotype occurred many times. This sequence joins TRBV7-3 and TRBJ2-3, with 8 bases identical to TRBD2. This CDR3 contains 18 residues. V shed 5 bases, J shed 0 bases, and the junction held 13 bases outside the gene matches. Germline loops: CDR1 SGHTA, CDR2 FQGTGA. Written as DNA, the CDR3 is TGTGCCAGCAGCCTCAGACTAGCGCCTATCCCTAGCACAGATACGCAGTATTTT. As protein: CASSLRLAPIPSTDTQYF.

The chain employs TRBV7-2 and TRBJ2-1, with 10 bases fitting TRBD2. The CDR3 runs 15 residues. Germline CDR1 reads SGHTA; CDR2 reads FQGNSA. J was trimmed by 8 bases and V by 5 bases; bases with no gene match: 9. The CDR3 DNA follows: TGTGCCAGCAGCCCCAGCGGGAGGGCCTCGGATGAGCAGTTCTTC. The encoded protein is CASSPSGRASDEQFF.

This sequence joins TRBV7-2 and TRBJ1-4; D gene uncertain. The V end was cut by 2 bases, the J end by 6 bases, with 16 bases between. CDR3 length equals 16 residues. Per the germline V gene, CDR1 is SGHTA and CDR2 is FQGNSA. This CDR3 reads CASSLRATRPDEKLFF. CDR3 DNA: TGTGCCAGCAGCTTAAGGGCAACCCGCCCGGATGAAAAACTGTTTTTT.

This clonotype has a count of ten or more. At one end, the junction sequence differs from germline, possibly due to a read error. The V call is TRBV9, the J call TRBJ2-1; 12 bases fit TRBD2. Germline CDR1 reads SGDLS; CDR2 reads YYNGEE. The CDR3 consists of 16 residues. The CDR3 DNA follows: TGTGCCAGCAGCGGCACTAGCGGGGGGCCCTACAGTGAGCAGTTCTTC. This translates into CASSGTSGGPYSEQFF.

CDR3 coding DNA: TGCAGTGCTATGTACATCTACTACGAGCAGTACTTC. It specifies CSAMYIYYEQYF. The chain is built from TRBV20-1 and TRBJ2-7; D remains unclear. There are 12 residues in the CDR3. The germline gives CDR1 DFQATT, CDR2 SNEGSKA (reference sequence). V gave up 4 bases and J gave up 3 bases, with 10 bases separating them.

The sample holds a few counts of this clonotype. V gene TRBV28 combines with J gene TRBJ2-7, with D perhaps TRBD1 or TRBD2 (5 bases each). V lost 3 bases to trimming and J lost 5 bases, with 14 bases between them. Germline V gene lookup returns CDR1 MDHEN and CDR2 SYDVKM. CDR3 length equals 14 residues. The CDR3 loop is CASSFVWDLDEQYF. In nucleotides, the CDR3 is TGTGCCAGCAGTTTTGTCTGGGACCTGGACGAGCAGTACTTC.

Here the CDR3 reads CASSAELSSYEQYV. CDR3 in DNA: TGTGCCAGCAGCGCTGAGCTTAGCTCCTACGAGCAGTACGTC. This sequence joins TRBV7-2 and TRBJ2-7; D not resolved. Germline V lookup: CDR1 SGHTA, CDR2 FQGNSA. The V end lost 5 bases, the J end lost 0 bases, and 11 bases lay between the germline ends. The CDR3 is 14 residues long.

Only a few counts were recorded for this clonotype. The rearrangement links TRBV12-5 to TRBJ2-4; D is unresolved. Germline CDR1 is LGHNT and CDR2 is FRNRAP. The CDR3 length is 16 residues. Trimming pared 2 bases from V and 2 bases from J, leaving 13 bases between. The CDR3 nucleotides read TGTGCTAGTGGTTTGTTTCGGGTATCGACCAAAAACATTCAGTACTTC. Protein product: CASGLFRVSTKNIQYF.

This clonotype occurred many times. This chain connects TRBV5-1 to TRBJ1-5; tentatively, D is TRBD1 (5 bases). This CDR3 is built from 13 residues. The germline V gene encodes CDR1 SGHRS and CDR2 YFSETQ. The germline V and J ends were trimmed by 4 bases and 7 bases, with 12 bases remaining between them. The CDR3 protein is CASSPRSGQPQHF. CDR3 nucleotide sequence: TGCGCCAGCAGCCCCCGGTCAGGGCAGCCCCAGCATTTT. The full variable domain, its missing parts supplied by reference TRBV5-1 and TRBJ1-5, is KAGVTQTPRYLIKTRGQQVTLSCSPISGHRSVSWYQQTPGQGLQFLFEYFSETQRNKGNFPGRFSGRQFSNSRSEMNVSTLELGDSALYLCASSPRSGQPQHFGDGTRLSIL.

This clonotype was detected only a few times. The gene calls are TRBV28 and TRBJ1-5, with D perhaps TRBD1 (6 bases). Germline assignment: CDR1 MDHEN and CDR2 SYDVKM. V was cut by 11 bases and J by 4 bases, with 15 bases left in between. This CDR3 region has 13 residues. The CDR3 is CALGAGLNQPQHF. The DNA for the CDR3 is TGTGCCCTGGGGGCAGGGCTGAATCAGCCCCAGCATTTT.

This clonotype was seen at least ten times. In nucleotides, the CDR3 is TGTGCCAGCAGTTTAAGCGGGTATTACAATGAGCAGTTCTTC. Translated: CASSLSGYYNEQFF. This sequence joins TRBV27 and TRBJ2-1, with D possibly TRBD2 on 6 matching bases. This CDR3 region has 14 residues. V shed 2 bases and J shed 4 bases, with 9 bases lying between them. CDR1 and CDR2 from the germline V gene are MNHEY and SMNVEV (reference sequence).

This clonotype has only a few counts. Here the CDR3 reads CASSHSSWGTEAFF. For the CDR3, the DNA is TGTGCCAGCAGCCATTCATCCTGGGGCACTGAAGCTTTCTTT. This rearrangement joins TRBV7-9 to TRBJ1-1; D is unclear. The CDR3 spans 14 residues. Germline values: CDR1 SEHNR, CDR2 FQNEAQ (reference sequence). V was shortened by 5 bases and J by 4 bases, with 14 bases between the two germline ends.

The sample holds a few counts of this clonotype. The chain has TRBV25-1 and TRBJ2-1; D gene unclear. Germline V lookup: CDR1 MGHDK, CDR2 SYGVNS. The CDR3 covers 12 residues. V lost 1 base and J lost 9, with 7 bases in between. DNA for the CDR3: TGTGCCAGCAGTGAATTTTTGGCTGAGCAGTTCTTC. Protein sequence: CASSEFLAEQFF.

This clonotype was counted many times. This rearrangement joins TRBV28 to TRBJ2-6, with D maybe TRBD2 (6 bases). Germline assignment: CDR1 MDHEN and CDR2 SYDVKM. The CDR3 contains 16 residues. V gave up 6 bases and J gave up 2 bases, with 14 bases separating them. This chain's CDR3 is CASRRDGPPGANVLTF. DNA for the CDR3: TGTGCCAGCAGGCGGGACGGCCCCCCTGGGGCCAACGTCCTGACTTTC.

J is TRBJ1-4 and V is TRBV7-2; D ambiguous. This CDR3 comprises 15 residues. Germline CDR1 SGHTA, CDR2 FQGNSA. Trimming stripped 5 bases from V and 0 bases from J, with 10 bases between. The CDR3 DNA sequence: TGTGCCAGCAGCCCACACCCAACAACTAATGAAAAACTGTTTTTT. Amino acid sequence: CASSPHPTTNEKLFF.

The rearrangement joins TRBV11-2 to TRBJ2-6; TRBD1 aligns across 8 bases. Trimming at V came to 0 bases and at J to 4 bases, leaving 5 bases not matched to a gene. This CDR3 contains 17 residues. Germline loops: CDR1 SGHAT, CDR2 FQNNGV. DNA of the CDR3: TGTGCCAGCAGCTTAGATCAGGGGGCCCTAGGGGCCAACGTCCTGACTTTC. Translation: CASSLDQGALGANVLTF.

The J gene is TRBJ2-2, the V gene TRBV10-2; 7 bases align to TRBD1. J was trimmed by 2 bases and V by 8 bases; bases with no gene match: 14. The germline CDR1 and CDR2 sequences are WSHSY and SAAADI. The CDR3 has 17 residues. The chain's CDR3 is CASLAGTGVFNTGELFF. In DNA, the CDR3 is TGCGCCAGCCTGGCTGGAACAGGGGTTTTTAACACCGGGGAGCTGTTTTTT.

The chain uses TRBV28 and TRBJ2-5; the match to TRBD1 covers 10 bases. V shed 2 bases, J shed 5 bases, and the junction held 5 bases outside the gene matches. The CDR3 has 15 amino acids. The germline V gene has CDR1 MDHEN and CDR2 SYDVKM. Written as DNA, the CDR3 is TGTGCCAGCAGTTTAAGACAGGGGGCGATGGAGACCCAGTACTTC. Its translation is CASSLRQGAMETQYF.

The chain carries TRBV20-1 and TRBJ2-1; perhaps TRBD1 as D (6 bases). Trimming took off 1 base at V and 9 bases at J, with 13 bases between the two ends. Per the germline V gene, CDR1 is DFQATT and CDR2 is SNEGSKA (reference sequence). This CDR3 has 13 amino acids. CDR3 sequence reads: CSARGLLGGEQFF. CDR3 nucleotide sequence: TGCAGTGCTAGAGGTCTTCTAGGGGGTGAGCAGTTCTTC.

The chain joins TRBV24-1 to TRBJ1-2; D possibly corresponds to TRBD1 (5 bases). Trimming left V 4 bases short and J 8 bases short, with 13 bases between. This CDR3 is 13 amino acids long. Germline V gene data show CDR1 as KGHDR and CDR2 as SFDVKD. CDR3 sequence: CATSDGTFGGYTF. The CDR3 DNA reads TGTGCCACCAGTGACGGGACCTTCGGGGGCTACACCTTC.

The chain carries TRBV12-3 or TRBV12-4 and TRBJ1-2; D is ambiguous. The ends were cut back, 6 bases at V and 8 bases at J, with 16 bases in the middle. CDR3 length: 13 amino acids. Here the CDR3 reads CASSPRNSKGYTF. Written as DNA, the CDR3 is TGTGCCAGCAGCCCCAGGAACTCAAAAGGCTACACCTTC.

In its sample, this clonotype was seen once. J is TRBJ2-7 and V is TRBV11-1, with D perhaps matching TRBD2 (5 bases). Germline V gene sequence: CDR1 SGHAT, CDR2 FQDESV (reference sequence). This CDR3 is built from 16 residues. Deletions cut 3 bases from V and 7 bases from J, with 22 bases between. This CDR3 reads CASSFGVSGLGSEQYF. CDR3 nucleotides: TGTGCCAGCAGCTTCGGAGTCTCCGGCCTGGGGAGTGAGCAGTACTTC.

The sample holds a few counts of this clonotype. The V gene is TRBV27, the J gene TRBJ2-3, with TRBD1 identical over 7 bases. V gave up 3 bases and J gave up 5 bases; unmatched junction bases: 8. This CDR3 has 15 residues. Per the germline V gene, CDR1 is MNHEY and CDR2 is SMNVEV (reference sequence). The CDR3 DNA is TGTGCCAGCAGTTTTCGAGGGGGCGCAAAAGATACGCAGTATTTT. Encoded protein: CASSFRGGAKDTQYF.

This clonotype appeared a few times. The CDR3 sequence: CATSRPSGLSSGANVLTF. As DNA, the CDR3 is TGTGCCACCAGCAGGCCATCGGGCCTGAGCTCTGGGGCCAACGTCCTGACTTTC. The chain is built from TRBV15 and TRBJ2-6; D remains ambiguous. Per germline, CDR1 LNHNV and CDR2 YYDKDF (reference sequence). The CDR3 is 18 residues long. V was shortened by 3 bases and J by 0 bases, with 15 bases between the two germline ends. Based on the CDR3 plus reference TRBV15 and TRBJ2-6, the full variable domain is DAMVIQNPRYQVTQFGKPVTLSCSQTLNHNVMYWYQQKSSQAPKLLFHYYDKDFNNEADTPDNFQSRRPNTSFCFLDIRSPGLGDTAMYLCATSRPSGLSSGANVLTFGAGSRLTVL.